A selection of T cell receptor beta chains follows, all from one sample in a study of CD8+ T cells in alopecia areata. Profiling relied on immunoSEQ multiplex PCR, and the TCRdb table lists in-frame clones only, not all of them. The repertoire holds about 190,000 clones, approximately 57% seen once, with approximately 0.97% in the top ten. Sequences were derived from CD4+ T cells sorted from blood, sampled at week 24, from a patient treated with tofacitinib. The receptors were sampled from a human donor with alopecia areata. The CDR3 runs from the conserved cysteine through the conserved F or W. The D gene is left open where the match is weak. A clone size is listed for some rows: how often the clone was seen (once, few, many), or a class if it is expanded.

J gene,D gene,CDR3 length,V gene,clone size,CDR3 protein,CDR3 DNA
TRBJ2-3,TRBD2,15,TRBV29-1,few,CSSIAAGASTDTQYF,TGCAGCTCAATTGCAGCGGGGGCTAGCACAGATACGCAGTATTTT
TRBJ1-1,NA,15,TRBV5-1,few,CASSLAQAGNTEAFF,TGCGCCAGCAGCTTGGCCCAAGCAGGGAACACTGAAGCTTTCTTT
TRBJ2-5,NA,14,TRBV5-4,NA,CASSLLRDQETQYF,TGTGCCAGCAGCTTACTCCGGGACCAAGAGACCCAGTACTTC
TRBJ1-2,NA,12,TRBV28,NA,CASSFSNYGYTF,TGTGCCAGCAGTTTCAGTAACTATGGCTACACCTTC
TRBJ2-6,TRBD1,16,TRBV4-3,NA,CASSPDRGKYLNVLTF,TGCGCCAGCAGCCCAGACAGGGGAAAATACCTTAACGTCCTGACTTTC
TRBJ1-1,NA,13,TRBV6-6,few,CASVPGQNTEAFF,TGTGCCAGCGTCCCTGGACAGAACACTGAAGCTTTCTTT
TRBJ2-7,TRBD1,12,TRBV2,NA,CASSNTGGEQYF,TGTGCCAGCAGTAATACAGGGGGCGAGCAGTACTTC
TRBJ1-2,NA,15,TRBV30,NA,CASDSYRDRGRGYTF,TGTGCCTCCGACTCCTACCGGGACCGGGGACGGGGCTACACCTTC
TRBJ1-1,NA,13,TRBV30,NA,CAWSAGVNTEAFF,TGTGCCTGGAGTGCAGGGGTGAACACTGAAGCTTTCTTT
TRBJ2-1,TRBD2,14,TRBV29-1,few,CSVEPRSGVGEQFF,TGCAGCGTTGAACCTAGAAGCGGGGTGGGCGAGCAGTTCTTC
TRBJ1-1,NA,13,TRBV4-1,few,CASSQDLRSEAFF,TGCGCCAGCAGCCAAGATCTACGGAGTGAAGCTTTCTTT
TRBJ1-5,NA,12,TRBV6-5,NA,CASSRGDQPQHF,TGTGCCAGCAGCAGAGGAGATCAGCCCCAGCATTTT
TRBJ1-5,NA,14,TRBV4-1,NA,CASSQERRYQPQHF,TGCGCCAGCAGCCAAGAAAGGCGCTATCAGCCCCAGCATTTT
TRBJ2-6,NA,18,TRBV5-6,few,CASSVSGGLLSGANVLTF,TGTGCCAGCAGCGTATCAGGGGGACTGCTCTCTGGGGCCAACGTCCTGACTTTC
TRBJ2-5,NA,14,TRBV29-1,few,CSVAPGHLRETQYF,TGCAGCGTTGCCCCGGGACACCTTAGAGAGACCCAGTACTTC
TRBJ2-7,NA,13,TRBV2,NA,CASSVESSYEQYF,TGTGCCAGCAGTGTCGAGAGCTCCTACGAGCAGTACTTC
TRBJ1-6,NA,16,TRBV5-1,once,CASSPGVLRENSPLHF,TGCGCCAGCAGCCCGGGGGTACTTCGGGAGAATTCACCCCTCCACTTT
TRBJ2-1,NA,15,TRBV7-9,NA,CASSLVWVRGNEQFF,TGTGCCAGCAGCTTAGTATGGGTCAGGGGCAATGAGCAGTTCTTC
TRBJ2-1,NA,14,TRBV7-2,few,CASSLRIGGNEQFF,TGTGCCAGCAGCTTAAGAATTGGGGGAAATGAGCAGTTCTTC
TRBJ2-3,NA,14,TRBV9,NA,CASSTRGKTDTQYF,TGTGCCAGCAGCACCCGGGGGAAAACAGATACGCAGTATTTT
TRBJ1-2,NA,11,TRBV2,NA,CARGTVRGYTF,TGTGCTAGGGGGACCGTACGAGGCTACACCTTC
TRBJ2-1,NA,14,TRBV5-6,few,CASSGKSSYNEQFF,TGTGCCAGCAGCGGGAAGAGCTCCTACAATGAGCAGTTCTTC
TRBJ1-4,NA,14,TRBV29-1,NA,CSVATSGVAEKLFF,TGCAGCGTTGCTACCTCAGGGGTCGCCGAAAAACTGTTTTTT
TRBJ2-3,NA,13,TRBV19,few,CATKTGLGDTQYF,TGTGCCACCAAGACAGGTCTCGGGGATACGCAGTATTTT
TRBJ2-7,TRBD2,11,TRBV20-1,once,CSSRLADEQYF,TGCAGTTCCAGACTAGCGGATGAGCAGTACTTC
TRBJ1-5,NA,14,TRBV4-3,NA,CASSQDGLNQPQHF,TGCGCCAGCAGCCAAGACGGGTTAAATCAGCCCCAGCATTTT
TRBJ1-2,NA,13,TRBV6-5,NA,CASSYGQFGGYTF,TGTGCCAGCAGTTACGGGCAGTTTGGTGGCTACACCTTC
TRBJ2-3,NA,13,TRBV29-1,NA,CSAAWGRTDTQYF,TGCAGCGCTGCTTGGGGTAGGACAGATACGCAGTATTTT
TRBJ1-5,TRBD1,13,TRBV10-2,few,CASWDRGYQPQHF,TGCGCCAGCTGGGACAGGGGATATCAGCCCCAGCATTTT
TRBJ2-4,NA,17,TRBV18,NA,CASSPLPGVRAKNIQYF,TGTGCCAGCTCACCCCTCCCCGGGGTTAGGGCCAAAAACATTCAGTACTTC
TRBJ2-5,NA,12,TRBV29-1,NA,CSEARGDSTQYF,TGCAGCGAAGCTCGCGGGGATTCGACCCAGTACTTC
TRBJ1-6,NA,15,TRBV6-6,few,CASSYYSSYNSPLHF,TGTGCCAGCAGTTATTACAGCTCCTATAATTCACCCCTCCACTTT
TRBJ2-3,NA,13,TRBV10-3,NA,CAISGAGSDTQYF,TGTGCCATCAGTGGAGCGGGCTCAGATACGCAGTATTTT
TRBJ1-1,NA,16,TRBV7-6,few,CASSLKDVGSGTEAFF,TGTGCCAGCAGCTTGAAGGACGTGGGGTCGGGCACTGAAGCTTTCTTT
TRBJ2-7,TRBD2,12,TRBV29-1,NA,CSVERGVHEQYF,TGCAGCGTTGAACGGGGGGTCCATGAGCAGTACTTC
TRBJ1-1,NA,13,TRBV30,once,CAWRTWDNTEAFF,TGTGCCTGGAGAACCTGGGATAACACTGAAGCTTTCTTT
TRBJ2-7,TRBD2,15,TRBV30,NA,CAWRSTSGVSYEQYF,TGTGCCTGGAGATCGACTAGCGGGGTTTCCTACGAGCAGTACTTC
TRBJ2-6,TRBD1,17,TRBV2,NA,CASTLPTGGTGANVLTF,TGTGCCAGCACCCTTCCGACAGGGGGCACAGGGGCCAACGTCCTGACTTTC
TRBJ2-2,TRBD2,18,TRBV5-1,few,CASSPGLAGGRRTGELFF,TGCGCCAGCAGCCCGGGACTAGCGGGGGGACGGAGGACCGGGGAGCTGTTTTTT
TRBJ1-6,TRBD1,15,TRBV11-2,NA,CASSLGDREYSPLHF,TGTGCCAGCAGCTTGGGGGACAGGGAGTATTCACCCCTCCACTTT
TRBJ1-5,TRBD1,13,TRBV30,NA,CAWSDGQGVPQHF,TGTGCCTGGAGTGACGGACAGGGAGTTCCCCAGCATTTT
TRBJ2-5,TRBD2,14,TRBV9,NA,CASSVGLAGETQYF,TGTGCCAGCAGCGTGGGACTAGCGGGAGAGACCCAGTACTTC
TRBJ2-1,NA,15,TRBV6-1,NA,CASSGRTIRTGEQFF,TGTGCCAGCAGTGGAAGGACAATACGAACTGGGGAGCAGTTCTTC
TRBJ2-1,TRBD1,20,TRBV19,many,CASSSYPGQGHRGSYNEQFF,TGTGCCAGTAGTTCATACCCGGGACAGGGGCACAGGGGCTCCTACAATGAGCAGTTCTTC
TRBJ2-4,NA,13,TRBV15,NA,CATSSVRVHIQYF,TGTGCCACCAGCAGTGTCAGGGTGCACATTCAGTACTTC
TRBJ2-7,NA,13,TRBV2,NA,CASSEAGTDEQYF,TGTGCCAGCAGTGAAGCGGGAACGGACGAGCAGTACTTC
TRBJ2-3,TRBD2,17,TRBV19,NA,CASSIGSSGGLTDTQYF,TGTGCCAGTAGTATAGGATCTAGCGGGGGACTCACAGATACGCAGTATTTT
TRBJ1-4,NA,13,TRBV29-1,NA,CSVEDRASEKLFF,TGCAGCGTTGAAGACAGGGCTTCTGAAAAACTGTTTTTT
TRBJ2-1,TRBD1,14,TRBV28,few,CASSTGGIENEQFF,TGTGCCAGCAGCACAGGGGGCATTGAGAATGAGCAGTTCTTC
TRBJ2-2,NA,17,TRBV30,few,CAWKFTGTLLNTGELFF,TGTGCCTGGAAATTCACCGGGACTCTACTGAACACCGGGGAGCTGTTTTTT
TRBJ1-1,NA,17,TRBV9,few,CASSVDPASLMNTEAFF,TGTGCCAGCAGCGTAGACCCCGCCAGTCTCATGAACACTGAAGCTTTCTTT
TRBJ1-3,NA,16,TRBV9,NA,CASSVGGPGDGNTIYF,TGTGCCAGCAGCGTAGGAGGACCAGGGGATGGAAACACCATATATTTT
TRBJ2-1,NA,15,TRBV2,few,CASSELASSYNEQFF,TGTGCCAGCAGTGAACTAGCGAGCTCCTACAATGAGCAGTTCTTC
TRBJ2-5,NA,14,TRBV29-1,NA,CSVEDRADQETQYF,TGCAGCGTTGAAGATCGGGCAGATCAAGAGACCCAGTACTTC
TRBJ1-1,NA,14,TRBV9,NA,CASSVQESNTEAFF,TGTGCCAGCAGCGTACAGGAGTCGAACACTGAAGCTTTCTTT
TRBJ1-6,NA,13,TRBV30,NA,CASGRKENSPLHF,TGTGCCAGCGGACGGAAAGAGAATTCACCCCTCCACTTT
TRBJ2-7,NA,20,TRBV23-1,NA,CASTRSEQTTPKRLSYEQYF,TGCGCCAGCACCAGATCGGAACAAACGACACCCAAGAGGCTGTCCTACGAGCAGTACTTC